This is a list of T cell receptor beta chains from one sample in a study of OX40 agonist ivuxolimab in advanced cancers. The assay was immunoSEQ multiplex PCR, and TCRdb's table has in-frame clones only and misses some. The sample records more than 65,000 clones, 88% being singletons. The material was CD4+ or CD8+ T cells sorted from blood, obtained in a trial of the OX40 agonist ivuxolimab. The receptor source for this set is an adult with an advanced solid tumor such as melanoma, head and neck, liver or kidney cancer. Each CDR3 is given with its conserved first and last residue. A D gene is named only where the DNA matches it firmly. Some rows mark clone size as missing; the rest say once, few, many or name a class of expanded clone.

J gene,clone size,V gene,D gene,CDR3 protein,CDR3 DNA
TRBJ1-1,once,TRBV10-2,TRBD1,CASRTGTANTEAFF,TGCGCCAGCAGGACCGGGACAGCAAACACTGAAGCTTTCTTT
TRBJ2-1,-,TRBV5-1,-,CASSLGDHLGNNEQFF,TGCGCCAGCAGCTTAGGGGACCACCTCGGCAACAATGAGCAGTTCTTC
TRBJ1-6,once,TRBV5-5,-,CASSPDSNSPLHF,TGTGCCAGCAGCCCCGACAGTAATTCACCCCTCCACTTT
TRBJ2-5,-,TRBV7-8,TRBD1,CASSLEGQDPGETQYF,TGTGCCAGCAGCTTAGAGGGACAGGACCCCGGAGAGACCCAGTACTTC
TRBJ1-4,-,TRBV28,-,CASSLREKLFF,TGTGCCAGCAGTTTACGTGAAAAACTGTTTTTT
TRBJ2-7,-,TRBV19,TRBD2,CASSILAGNYEQYF,TGTGCCAGTAGTATATTAGCGGGGAACTACGAGCAGTACTTC
TRBJ2-4,-,TRBV19,-,CASSTEDGPAKNIQYF,TGTGCCAGTAGTACAGAGGACGGACCAGCCAAAAACATTCAGTACTTC
TRBJ1-2,-,TRBV11-2,TRBD1,CASSATGYYGYTF,TGTGCCAGCAGCGCGACAGGGTACTATGGCTACACCTTC
TRBJ2-2,-,TRBV5-8,-,CASQGGKAELFF,TGTGCCAGCCAAGGGGGGAAAGCGGAGCTGTTTTTT
TRBJ2-7,-,TRBV6-1,-,CASSEVPQGIGYEQYF,TGTGCCAGCAGTGAAGTACCCCAGGGGATCGGCTACGAGCAGTACTTC
TRBJ1-3,-,TRBV6-5,-,CASSPAGSGNTIYF,TGTGCCAGCAGCCCCGCGGGATCTGGAAACACCATATATTTT
TRBJ1-1,-,TRBV5-8,-,CASSLERNTEAFF,TGTGCCAGCAGCTTGGAAAGGAACACTGAAGCTTTCTTT
TRBJ2-2,-,TRBV19,TRBD1,CASTDRGNTGELFF,TGTGCCAGTACTGACAGGGGGAACACCGGGGAGCTGTTTTTT